These 21 T cell receptor beta chains came from one sample sequenced in a study of cytomegalovirus exposure and HLA in healthy donors. PCR primers comprised 60 Vbeta and 13 Jbeta primers. Sequencing used immunoSEQ multiplex PCR; TCRdb keeps in-frame clones, though not all of them. The sample has 95,000 to 150,000 clones, roughly 71% seen once. Sequenced material: PBMCs. The source of these receptors is a middle-aged woman in good health and CMV-seropositive.

The rearrangement links TRBV9 to TRBJ2-7, with 11 bases fitting TRBD2. The CDR3 has 14 amino acids. From germline, CDR1 is SGDLS and CDR2 YYNGEE. The J segment lost 1 base and the V segment lost 4 bases, leaving 1 base of the junction unmatched. In nucleotides, the CDR3 is TGTGCCAGCAGCCTAGCGGGAGGATCCTACGAGCAGTACTTC. It is translated as CASSLAGGSYEQYF.

V usage is TRBV7-7 and J usage is TRBJ2-5; D is unclear. Trimming removed 1 base at V and 1 base at J, with 7 bases between. The CDR3 loop spans 14 amino acids. Germline values: CDR1 SSHAT, CDR2 FNYEAQ (reference sequence). This CDR3 reads CASSLGAGQETQYF. CDR3 in DNA: TGTGCCAGCAGCTTAGGGGCAGGCCAAGAGACCCAGTACTTC. The full variable domain, in which reference TRBV7-7 and TRBJ2-5 provide the parts outside the CDR3, is GAGVSQSPRYKVTKRGQDVTLRCDPISSHATLYWYQQALGQGPEFLTYFNYEAQPDKSGLPSDRFSAERPEGSISTLTIQRTEQRDSAMYRCASSLGAGQETQYFGPGTRLLVL.

This chain uses TRBV6-6 with TRBJ1-4; 11 bases fit TRBD1. V lost 6 bases to trimming and J lost 7 bases; unmatched junction nucleotides: 7. This CDR3 has 15 residues. Germline V gives CDR1 MNHNY, CDR2 SVGAGI (reference sequence). CDR3 coding DNA: TGTGCCAGCAGATCCGGGGACAGGGGGTTTGAAAAACTGTTTTTT. Its translation is CASRSGDRGFEKLFF.

The chain is built from TRBV5-5 and TRBJ2-3; 7 bases are shared with TRBD2. Germline V lookup: CDR1 SGHKS, CDR2 YYEKEE (reference sequence). The CDR3 totals 15 residues. V lost 2 bases to trimming and J lost 4 bases; unmatched junction nucleotides: 7. In nucleotides, the CDR3 is TGTGCCAGCAGCTTAGGAGCGGGAAGGCCAGATACGCAGTATTTT. Protein sequence: CASSLGAGRPDTQYF.

Here the CDR3 DNA reads TGTGCCAGCAGTCTAGAGGAGACCCAGTACTTC. Amino acids: CASSLEETQYF. The chain links TRBV2 to TRBJ2-5; D gene ambiguous. The CDR3 extends over 11 amino acids. Germline V gene data show CDR1 as SNHLY and CDR2 as FYNNEI. V was shortened by 5 bases and J by 5 bases, with 6 bases between the two germline ends.

By proportion, this clone is medium-sized. V is TRBV30 and J is TRBJ2-1; 7 bases match TRBD2. The germline CDR1 and CDR2 sequences are GTSNPN and SVGIG (reference sequence). The trim removed 2 bases at V and 8 bases at J, leaving 6 bases unmatched. The CDR3 is 13 amino acids. The CDR3: CAWSMTSFHEQFF. The DNA for the CDR3 is TGTGCCTGGAGTATGACTAGCTTCCATGAGCAGTTCTTC.

The V call is TRBV7-3, the J call TRBJ2-7; the match to TRBD2 covers 9 bases. Germline CDR1 SGHTA, CDR2 FQGTGA. V was pared by 0 bases and J by 5 bases, with 2 bases of the junction left unmatched. The CDR3 totals 14 residues. The CDR3 spells CASSLTSGSNEQYF. CDR3 in DNA: TGTGCCAGCAGCTTAACTAGCGGGAGTAACGAGCAGTACTTC.

The rearrangement links TRBV14 to TRBJ1-1; tentative D call: TRBD1 (5 bases). CDR3 length: 13 amino acids. CDR1 is SGHDN and CDR2 is FVKESK in the germline V gene. Between the trimmed V and J ends, which lost 1 base and 11 bases, there was a span of 14 bases. This chain's CDR3 is CASSQGVRVRAFF. CDR3 in DNA: TGTGCCAGCAGCCAAGGGGTCAGGGTACGGGCTTTCTTT.

This clone showed up just a few times. V usage is TRBV2 and J usage is TRBJ1-5, with 7 bases lining up with TRBD1. CDR1 is SNHLY, CDR2 FYNNEI, per germline. This CDR3 contains 14 residues. V lost 6 bases to trimming and J lost 1 base; unmatched junction nucleotides: 3. CDR3 DNA sequence: TGTGCCAGCAGAGGGACAGTAAGCAATCAGCCCCAGCATTTT. Protein: CASRGTVSNQPQHF.

The chain links TRBV29-1 to TRBJ2-7; tentatively, D is TRBD2 (6 bases). V was clipped by 7 bases and J by 5 bases, with 15 bases between them. CDR1 SQVTM and CDR2 ANQGSEA come from the germline V gene. This CDR3 region has 12 residues. CDR3: CSAAGGAHEQYF. The DNA of the CDR3 is TGCAGCGCGGCAGGCGGGGCACACGAGCAGTACTTC.

The chain recombines TRBV6-5 with TRBJ1-4; D is unresolved. Germline-derived CDR1 and CDR2 are MNHEY and SVGAGI. The CDR3 spans 15 residues. V lost 1 base and J 6 bases, leaving 12 bases between the germline ends. The CDR3 DNA sequence: TGTGCCAGCAGTTACTTGAGGGCTGCGGATGAAAAACTGTTTTTT. This gives the protein CASSYLRAADEKLFF.

This chain links TRBV7-9 with TRBJ2-4; D remains ambiguous. The germline CDR1 and CDR2 sequences are SEHNR and FQNEAQ (reference sequence). V dropped 3 bases and J dropped 3 bases, with 9 bases sitting between them. The CDR3 sequence is 14 residues long. The CDR3 sequence: CASSFGTGKNIQYF. Here the CDR3 DNA reads TGTGCCAGCAGCTTCGGCACGGGCAAAAACATTCAGTACTTC.

This clone appeared a single time. The chain links TRBV6-5 to TRBJ1-3; 7 positions agree with TRBD1. The CDR3 runs to 14 residues. Germline-derived CDR1 and CDR2 are MNHEY and SVGAGI. V lost 6 bases to trimming and J lost 9 bases; unmatched junction nucleotides: 11. CDR3 nucleotides: TGTGCCAGCAGACCTCAGGGGGAAGGAGGCACCATATATTTT. Protein: CASRPQGEGGTIYF.

The chain is built from TRBV7-9 and TRBJ1-1; 10 bases are a match to TRBD1. The CDR3 length is 17 residues. The trim removed 2 bases at V and 3 bases at J, leaving 9 bases unmatched. Looked up from germline, CDR1 is SEHNR and CDR2 is FQNEAQ (reference sequence). Here the CDR3 DNA reads TGTGCCAGCAGCTTACAACCGGGACAGGGGAAGGACACTGAAGCTTTCTTT. Protein product: CASSLQPGQGKDTEAFF.

This clone has only one observation. The CDR3 bases are TGTGCCAGCAGCCTACCTTTAGGGGGAACGTACAATGAGCAGTTCTTC. Protein: CASSLPLGGTYNEQFF. This chain links TRBV7-7 with TRBJ2-1; TRBD1 might be the D (6 bases). This CDR3 contains 16 residues. Trimming pared 5 bases from V and 4 bases from J, leaving 18 bases between. Per germline, CDR1 SSHAT and CDR2 FNYEAQ (reference sequence). Based on the CDR3 plus reference TRBV7-7 and TRBJ2-1, the full variable domain is GAGVSQSPRYKVTKRGQDVTLRCDPISSHATLYWYQQALGQGPEFLTYFNYEAQPDKSGLPSDRFSAERPEGSISTLTIQRTEQRDSAMYRCASSLPLGGTYNEQFFGPGTRLTVL.

This chain links TRBV2 with TRBJ2-3, with a possible D match to TRBD2 (6 bases). The V and J ends lost 2 bases and 4 bases respectively, with 16 bases between them. The length of the CDR3 is 16 residues. The germline V gene has CDR1 SNHLY and CDR2 FYNNEI. The CDR3: CASSERGTLPADTQYF. The CDR3 bases are TGTGCCAGCAGTGAACGCGGGACTCTTCCCGCAGATACGCAGTATTTT.

This sequence joins TRBV7-2 and TRBJ1-1, with 7 bases lining up with TRBD1. The V gene's germline CDR1 is SGHTA and CDR2 FQGNSA. This CDR3 has 14 residues. Trimming took 6 bases from V and 4 from J; bases not matched to a gene: 8. The CDR3 loop reads CASRGGQGVTEAFF. The CDR3, as DNA: TGTGCCAGCAGAGGTGGGCAGGGGGTCACTGAAGCTTTCTTT. Looking up the rest from reference TRBV7-2 and TRBJ1-1 gives the full variable domain: GAGVSQSPSNKVTEKGKDVELRCDPISGHTALYWYRQSLGQGLEFLIYFQGNSAPDKSGLPSDRFSAERTGGSVSTLTIQRTQQEDSAVYLCASRGGQGVTEAFFGQGTRLTVV.

The V gene is TRBV7-9, the J gene TRBJ2-1; 11 bases match TRBD2. The V gene's germline CDR1 is SEHNR and CDR2 FQNEAQ (reference sequence). The V segment lost 4 bases and the J segment 5 bases; nucleotides outside the gene matches: 10. CDR3 length: 17 residues. The CDR3 spells CASSSTPTSGGNNEQFF. The CDR3 coding sequence is TGTGCCAGCAGCTCGACACCTACTAGCGGGGGTAACAATGAGCAGTTCTTC. Full variable domain (outside the CDR3, taken from reference TRBV7-9 and TRBJ2-1): DTGVSQNPRHKITKRGQNVTFRCDPISEHNRLYWYRQTLGQGPEFLTYFQNEAQLEKSRLLSDRFSAERPKGSFSTLEIQRTEQGDSAMYLCASSSTPTSGGNNEQFFGPGTRLTVL.

This clone was detected a few times. The V and J genes are TRBV6-1 and TRBJ1-1, with a weak D call TRBD1 (5 bases). The germline gives CDR1 MNHNS, CDR2 SASEGT. The V gene lost 2 bases and the J gene lost 5 bases, with 6 bases spanning the gap. This CDR3 is 12 amino acids long. The CDR3 here is CASSERGTEAFF. The CDR3, as DNA: TGTGCCAGCAGTGAACGGGGGACTGAAGCTTTCTTT.

The DNA for the CDR3 is TGTGCCAGCAGCGTAGCCGGGACAGTAGCCTACGAGCAGTACTTC. This encodes CASSVAGTVAYEQYF. The chain is built from TRBV9 and TRBJ2-7; TRBD1 agrees at 7 bases. CDR1 and CDR2 (germline): SGDLS, YYNGEE. The CDR3 consists of 15 residues. The ends lost 0 bases at V and 2 bases at J; junction bases unmatched: 5.

The V call is TRBV7-3, the J call TRBJ2-5; tentative D call: TRBD2 (5 bases). The CDR3 sequence is 15 residues long. Germline CDR1 reads SGHTA; CDR2 reads FQGTGA. V dropped 5 bases and J dropped 1 base, with 14 bases sitting between them. DNA for the CDR3: TGTGCCAGCAGCAGCGGTGGCATCGGCCAAGAGACCCAGTACTTC. Residues: CASSSGGIGQETQYF.